The sample holds one count of the clone carrying this T cell receptor beta chain. The target antigen is unknown. V lost 2 bases to trimming and J lost 1 base, with 8 bases between them. Germline-derived CDR1 and CDR2 are KGHSH and LQKENI. This CDR3 is 14 amino acids long. Using immunoSEQ multiplex PCR, the repertoire was profiled, and TCRdb retains in-frame clones only, with some absent. The repertoire holds some 200,000 clones, with 80% to 95% as singletons. A split of CD4+ cells into CD45RA+ naive and CD45RA-negative memory subsets was performed. The data originate from a study of shared clonotypes between healthy human individuals. Study in general: CD4 naive cells filled three plates per donor, CD4 memory three, CD8 naive two and CD8 memory one.

Overall study findings and caveats: A few donors shared around 5.2% of their naive CD4 clonotypes. Generally, naive subsets (rather than memory subsets) showed larger estimated richness.

The TCR sequence derives from a young woman in good health. Input material: naive CD4+ T cells sorted from blood. Subset in this sample: CD45RA+ positively selected. The chain recombines TRBV18 with TRBJ2-5; D is tentatively TRBD1 or TRBD2 (5 bases each). The CDR3 coding sequence is TGTGCCAGCTCACCAGGGACCGGCCAAGAGACCCAGTACTTC. Amino acid sequence: CASSPGTGQETQYF.